The 13 T cell receptor beta chains given below trace back to one sample, sequenced in a study of molecular identifiers for immune sequencing clone quantification. Via MiXCR, TCRdb re-called the PCR reads, giving one row per CDR3 protein. The table shows about 640,000 distinct CDR3 sequences, with 15% to 20% occurring only once. The sequencing sample was made of naive CD8+ T cells from blood, with Jurkat cell RNA spiked in. The subset was: FACS-sorted CD8+CD4-CCR7+CD45RA+ naive T cells. All receptors derive from a human donor in good health. Some libraries in this study had Jurkat cell RNA spiked in.

In its sample, this clonotype was seen many times. The chain is built from TRBV27 and TRBJ2-1; D not resolved. V lost 5 bases to trimming and J lost 0 bases, with 14 bases between them. The CDR3 is 16 amino acids. Germline lookup yields CDR1 MNHEY and CDR2 SMNVEV (reference sequence). The CDR3 bases are TGTGCCAGCAGTCTCGACCGAAGATACTCCTACAATGAGCAGTTCTTC. This sequence encodes CASSLDRRYSYNEQFF.

As for this clonotype: A much more abundant neighbour one base away suggests this may be a read error. The conserved closing phenylalanine or tryptophan is absent in this CDR3, likely reflecting a read error. V gene TRBV4-1 combines with J gene TRBJ2-1; 7 bases line up with TRBD2. Germline CDR1 is MGHRA and CDR2 is YSYEKL. The CDR3 spans 12 residues. V was clipped by 3 bases and J by 13 bases; unmatched bases: 6. CDR3 nucleotide sequence: TGCGCCAGCAGCCAGCTCGCGGGGGTCCAGTTCCTC. Translating gives CASSQLAGVQFL.

Comment on this clonotype: At one end the junction does not follow the germline gene, possibly because of a read error. V usage is TRBV12-5 and J usage is TRBJ2-2; TRBD2 might be the D (5 bases). Germline V CDR1 and CDR2: LGHNT, FRNRAP. The CDR3 is 13 residues long. CDR3 region: CATGRANTGELLF. As DNA, the CDR3 is TGTGCTACCGGGCGGGCGAACACCGGGGAGCTGCTTTTT. The full variable domain, its missing parts supplied by reference TRBV12-5 and TRBJ2-2, is DARVTQTPRHKVTEMGQEVTMRCQPILGHNTVFWYRQTMMQGLELLAYFRNRAPLDDSGMPKDRFSAEMPDATLATLKIQPSEPRDSAVYFCATGRANTGELLFGEGSRLTVL.

This clonotype was observed at least ten times. The chain recombines TRBV5-4 with TRBJ2-3; the D gene is possibly TRBD1 (6 bases). Trimming cost V 2 bases and J 4 bases, with 11 bases left between them. The CDR3 has 14 residues. CDR1 is SGHNT, CDR2 YYREEE, per germline (reference sequence). DNA for the CDR3: TGTGCCAGCAGCTTTTCAGGGGAGCCAGATACGCAGTATTTT. Its translation: CASSFSGEPDTQYF.

The chain uses TRBV19 and TRBJ2-2; no definite D call. V was shortened by 10 bases and J by 1 base, with 10 bases between the two germline ends. This CDR3 comprises 13 residues. The germline V gene encodes CDR1 LNHDA and CDR2 SQIVND (reference sequence). CDR3 sequence: CAIEDENTGELFF. As DNA, the CDR3 is TGTGCCATAGAAGATGAGAACACCGGGGAGCTGTTTTTT.

This clonotype was seen repeatedly, ten times or more. The CDR3 region has the DNA TGCAGCGTTGCCGGGACAGGGGATCGCGAGCAGTACTTC. The encoded protein is CSVAGTGDREQYF. The chain employs TRBV29-1 and TRBJ2-7; 10 positions match TRBD1. Unmatched junction bases numbered 6, after V lost 4 bases and J lost 6 bases. CDR1 is SQVTM, CDR2 ANQGSEA, per germline. The CDR3 length is 13 residues.

This clonotype was found many times. This rearrangement joins TRBV5-1 to TRBJ2-1; D perhaps matches TRBD1 (5 bases). The length of the CDR3 is 15 residues. The V gene's germline CDR1 is SGHRS and CDR2 YFSETQ. Trimming took off 9 bases at V and 4 bases at J, with 20 bases between the two ends. CDR3 amino acids: CATTSGLSGYNEQFF. CDR3 DNA: TGCGCCACGACATCAGGGCTATCCGGATACAATGAGCAGTTCTTC. The full variable domain, in which reference TRBV5-1 and TRBJ2-1 provide the parts outside the CDR3, is KAGVTQTPRYLIKTRGQQVTLSCSPISGHRSVSWYQQTPGQGLQFLFEYFSETQRNKGNFPGRFSGRQFSNSRSEMNVSTLELGDSALYLCATTSGLSGYNEQFFGPGTRLTVL.

Ten or more counts support this clonotype. This chain joins TRBV5-4 and TRBJ2-7; possibly TRBD1 for D (6 bases). CDR3 length equals 14 residues. From germline, CDR1 is SGHNT and CDR2 YYREEE (reference sequence). Trimming stripped 3 bases from V and 2 bases from J, with 12 bases between. The CDR3 coding sequence is TGTGCCAGCAGCTCTCCGGGACAACCCTACGAGCAGTACTTC. Its protein product is CASSSPGQPYEQYF.

In this sample, this clonotype turned up a few times. The rearrangement links TRBV20-1 to TRBJ2-7; TRBD2 matches at 9 bases. The length of the CDR3 is 15 residues. Unmatched junction bases numbered 11, after V lost 5 bases and J lost 3 bases. Germline CDR1 and CDR2: DFQATT and SNEGSKA (reference sequence). CDR3 protein: CSARTGTSSHYEQYF. In nucleotides, the CDR3 is TGCAGTGCTCGTACCGGGACTAGCAGTCACTACGAGCAGTACTTC.

This clonotype was recorded many times. V usage is TRBV5-7 and J usage is TRBJ2-3; 9 nucleotides align to TRBD1. TRBV5-7 is assigned to the ORF class and has an uncertain function. The CDR3 extends over 17 amino acids. V gave up 3 bases and J gave up 6 bases; unmatched junction bases: 14. The CDR3 DNA reads as TGTGCCAGCAGCTCACAATCGGACAGGGGACCGGGGGATACGCAGTATTTT. Amino acids: CASSSQSDRGPGDTQYF.

This clonotype showed up just a few times. The chain recombines TRBV19 with TRBJ2-7, with 13 bases aligning to TRBD2. CDR3 size: 14 residues. Unmatched junction bases numbered 2, after V lost 8 bases and J lost 1 base. Germline V lookup: CDR1 LNHDA, CDR2 SQIVND (reference sequence). The DNA for the CDR3 is TGTGCCAGTGGACTAGCGGGAGCGTCCTACGAGCAGTACTTC. Its protein is CASGLAGASYEQYF.

This clonotype was observed many times. This chain uses TRBV7-9 with TRBJ1-5; no clear D gene. From germline, CDR1 is SEHNR and CDR2 FQNEAQ (reference sequence). Between the trimmed V and J ends, which lost 9 bases and 1 base, there was a span of 13 bases. This CDR3 contains 14 residues. The CDR3: CARAVVLSNQPQHF. The DNA for the CDR3 is TGTGCCAGGGCTGTGGTCCTAAGCAATCAGCCCCAGCATTTT.

This clonotype has a single count. A clone one base away is much larger, so this may be a read error. This chain uses TRBV20-1 with TRBJ2-7; TRBD2 matches 8 bases. Germline V gene data show CDR1 as DFQATT and CDR2 as SNEGSKA (reference sequence). The length of the CDR3 is 14 residues. CDR3: CNARSSGSSHEQYF. DNA for the CDR3: TGCAATGCTAGATCAAGCGGGAGCAGTCACGAGCAGTACTTC.